Below are 27 T cell receptor beta chains sequenced from a single sample in a study of blood T cell repertoires in COVID-19. Profiling relied on immunoSEQ multiplex PCR, and the TCRdb table lists in-frame clones only, not all of them. The repertoire consists of 140,000 to 150,000 clones, with 85% to 90% occurring once and the leading ten covering 2.3%. Source material: peripheral blood. Receptor source: a human donor in a cohort sampled during active COVID-19.

This clone is a singleton in its sample. The rearrangement links TRBV5-1 to TRBJ2-2, with 9 bases matching TRBD1. There are 16 residues in the CDR3. Germline values: CDR1 SGHRS, CDR2 YFSETQ. The ends lost 0 bases at V and 6 bases at J; junction bases unmatched: 6. The CDR3 loop reads CASSLGDREVSGELFF. The CDR3 DNA follows: TGCGCCAGCAGCTTGGGGGACAGGGAGGTGTCCGGGGAGCTGTTTTTT.

V is TRBV5-4 and J is TRBJ2-7, with a tentative D call TRBD1 (6 bases). Germline-derived CDR1 and CDR2 are SGHNT and YYREEE (reference sequence). The V end was cut by 1 base, the J end by 4 bases, with 9 bases between. The CDR3 contains 13 residues. In DNA, the CDR3 is TGTGCCAGCAGCTTGCAGGGGCGATACGAGCAGTACTTC. It yields the protein CASSLQGRYEQYF. Supplemented by reference TRBV5-4 and TRBJ2-7, the full variable domain reads ETGVTQSPTHLIKTRGQQVTLRCSSQSGHNTVSWYQQALGQGPQFIFQYYREEENGRGNFPPRFSGLQFPNYSSELNVNALELDDSALYLCASSLQGRYEQYFGPGTRLTVT.

This clone came up once. The genes are TRBV4-1 and TRBJ2-5; 7 bases agree with TRBD1. Germline V lookup: CDR1 MGHRA, CDR2 YSYEKL. The ends lost 3 bases at V and 1 base at J; junction bases unmatched: 11. CDR3 length equals 17 residues. This chain's CDR3 is CASSQLGQILAQETQYF. DNA for the CDR3: TGCGCCAGCAGCCAGCTGGGACAGATATTAGCCCAAGAGACCCAGTACTTC.

The chain joins TRBV5-4 to TRBJ1-5, with TRBD1 matching over 8 bases. V shed 4 bases, J shed 9 bases, and the junction held 9 bases outside the gene matches. Germline V gene lookup returns CDR1 SGHNT and CDR2 YYREEE (reference sequence). This CDR3 is 14 amino acids long. DNA of the CDR3: TGTGCCAGCAGCCCAGGACAGGGTTATTGGCCCCAGCATTTT. Protein sequence: CASSPGQGYWPQHF. The variable domain in full, completed from reference TRBV5-4 and TRBJ1-5, reads ETGVTQSPTHLIKTRGQQVTLRCSSQSGHNTVSWYQQALGQGPQFIFQYYREEENGRGNFPPRFSGLQFPNYSSELNVNALELDDSALYLCASSPGQGYWPQHFGDGTRLSIL.

The gene calls are TRBV5-6 and TRBJ2-5; 8 nucleotides line up with TRBD1. V dropped 4 bases and J dropped 7; count of bases not matched to a gene: 12. Germline V gene data show CDR1 as SGHDT and CDR2 as YYEEEE. The CDR3 is made up of 15 amino acids. The DNA of the CDR3 is TGTGCCAGCAGCCCTCGAGGCAGGGGGCTGGTGACCCAGTACTTC. Encoded protein: CASSPRGRGLVTQYF. Full variable domain (remainder filled in from reference TRBV5-6 and TRBJ2-5): DAGVTQSPTHLIKTRGQQVTLRCSPKSGHDTVSWYQQALGQGPQFIFQYYEEEERQRGNFPDRFSGHQFPNYSSELNVNALLLGDSALYLCASSPRGRGLVTQYFGPGTRLLVL.

This chain connects TRBV5-1 to TRBJ2-2; 8 bases line up with TRBD1. The CDR3 sequence is 15 residues long. Per germline, CDR1 SGHRS and CDR2 YFSETQ. V lost 4 bases to trimming and J lost 0 bases; unmatched junction nucleotides: 2. The CDR3 DNA is TGCGCCAGCAGCCCGACAGGGGCGAACACCGGGGAGCTGTTTTTT. It codes for CASSPTGANTGELFF.

As concerns this clone: At one of its ends the junction is not consistent with the germline gene, which may arise from a read error. The CDR3 loop is CASSLGLPGGTQYF. The DNA of the CDR3 is TGTGCTAGCAGCTTAGGACTTCCAGGGGGGACCCAGTACTTC. The chain recombines TRBV7-7 with TRBJ2-5, with 7 bases identical to TRBD1. The germline CDR1 and CDR2 sequences are SSHAT and FNYEAQ (reference sequence). The CDR3 totals 14 residues.

The chain joins TRBV19 to TRBJ1-6; 8 bases match TRBD1. Germline lookup yields CDR1 LNHDA and CDR2 SQIVND (reference sequence). V lost 8 bases, J lost 11 bases, and 14 bases stayed unmatched. This CDR3 has 15 amino acids. CDR3 in DNA: TGTGCCAGTTCCTCGGCGGCAGGGGGCGAGGCACCCCTCCACTTT. It translates to CASSSAAGGEAPLHF.

The rearrangement joins TRBV4-1 to TRBJ2-1; D is possibly TRBD2 (6 bases). This CDR3 comprises 17 residues. Between the trimmed V and J ends, which lost 1 base and 0 bases, there was a span of 13 bases. Germline assignment: CDR1 MGHRA and CDR2 YSYEKL. The CDR3 DNA is TGCGCCAGCAGCCAAGGAAAGGGACTTCGCTCCTACAATGAGCAGTTCTTC. Its protein is CASSQGKGLRSYNEQFF.

V usage is TRBV3-1 (or the pseudogene TRBV3-2) and J usage is TRBJ2-3; 8 bases fit TRBD1. Germline V gives CDR1 LGHDT, CDR2 YNNKEL (reference sequence). V shed 4 bases, J shed 5 bases, and the junction held 8 bases outside the gene matches. This CDR3 spans 15 amino acids. The CDR3 DNA reads as TGTGCCAGCAGCCTAGACAGGGGTGTTTTAGATACGCAGTATTTT. This encodes CASSLDRGVLDTQYF.

This clone was seen once. The CDR3 DNA is TGTGCCAGCAGTTTAGAGACAGGGGTGAATCAGCCCCAGCATTTT. Its protein product is CASSLETGVNQPQHF. The V call is TRBV28, the J call TRBJ1-5; TRBD1 matches 8 bases. V lost 2 bases and J lost 4; bases outside the gene matches: 4. Germline CDR1 is MDHEN and CDR2 is SYDVKM. CDR3 length: 15 amino acids.

V usage is TRBV4-1 and J usage is TRBJ2-7; 7 bases align to TRBD2. The germline V gene encodes CDR1 MGHRA and CDR2 YSYEKL. The CDR3 sequence is 16 residues long. V shed 0 bases, J shed 1 base, and the junction held 6 bases outside the gene matches. CDR3 sequence: CASSQDLTGGSYEQYF. The CDR3 DNA reads as TGCGCCAGCAGCCAAGACTTGACGGGGGGATCCTACGAGCAGTACTTC.

V gene TRBV7-2 combines with J gene TRBJ2-3; a possible D gene is TRBD2 (6 bases). Germline V gene sequence: CDR1 SGHTA, CDR2 FQGNSA. The CDR3 contains 16 residues. V lost 2 bases, J lost 9 bases, and 21 bases lay in between. The CDR3 nucleotides read TGTGCCAGCAGCTTACGAGGGACTCCCCCGGATGGCACGCAGTATTTT. Protein sequence: CASSLRGTPPDGTQYF.

The rearrangement joins TRBV7-2 to TRBJ1-1; no clear D gene. Trimming pared 1 base from V and 2 bases from J, leaving 8 bases between. The CDR3 extends over 14 amino acids. Germline V CDR1 and CDR2: SGHTA, FQGNSA. The CDR3 spells CASSLGHSNTEAFF. As DNA, the CDR3 is TGTGCCAGCAGCTTAGGACACAGCAACACTGAAGCTTTCTTT.

The genes are TRBV3-1 (or the pseudogene TRBV3-2) and TRBJ2-3; TRBD2 aligns across 8 bases. The V gene end was trimmed by 1 base and the J gene end by 3 bases; junction bases not matched to a gene: 9. The CDR3 spans 17 residues. The germline V gene has CDR1 LGHDT and CDR2 YNNKEL (reference sequence). The CDR3 DNA follows: TGTGCCAGCAGCCAAGGGTGGACGGGGGGGCCTACAGATACGCAGTATTTT. This codes for CASSQGWTGGPTDTQYF.

The rearrangement joins TRBV11-2 to TRBJ2-7; 8 bases match TRBD1. From germline, CDR1 is SGHAT and CDR2 FQNNGV. The trim removed 3 bases at V and 2 bases at J, leaving 12 bases unmatched. The CDR3 extends over 17 amino acids. Written as DNA, the CDR3 is TGTGCCAGCAGCTTTGTTGTGGCCGCGACAGGGGCCTACGAGCAGTACTTC. It yields the protein CASSFVVAATGAYEQYF.

J is TRBJ2-1 and V is TRBV19, with 9 bases aligning to TRBD2. The J segment lost 6 bases and the V segment lost 5 bases, leaving 5 bases of the junction unmatched. Germline V gene sequence: CDR1 LNHDA, CDR2 SQIVND (reference sequence). This CDR3 has 14 amino acids. The DNA for the CDR3 is TGTGCCAGTAGTTCAATAGCGGGAGCCAATGAGCAGTTCTTC. Translated, it gives CASSSIAGANEQFF.

The chain couples TRBV5-1 to TRBJ1-4, with D perhaps matching TRBD1 (6 bases). Trimming removed 1 base at V and 5 bases at J, with 21 bases between. This CDR3 has 18 amino acids. Germline-derived CDR1 and CDR2 are SGHRS and YFSETQ. The CDR3 DNA follows: TGCGCCAGCAGCTTGCGGGGACACACAAGTCGGGACAATGAAAAACTGTTTTTT. Its translation is CASSLRGHTSRDNEKLFF.

J is TRBJ2-7 and V is TRBV7-2; 13 bases line up with TRBD2. This CDR3 contains 16 residues. V lost 5 bases and J lost 6; bases outside the gene matches: 10. Germline CDR1 and CDR2: SGHTA and FQGNSA. In DNA, the CDR3 is TGTGCCAGCAGCCCCCGGACTAGCGGGAGTCGGTCCGAGCAGTACTTC. Protein product: CASSPRTSGSRSEQYF.

CDR3 DNA: TGTGCCAGCAGTTACCGACAGAAACCCGGGGAGCTGTTTTTT. It yields the protein CASSYRQKPGELFF. This rearrangement joins TRBV6-2 or TRBV6-3 to TRBJ2-2, with D maybe TRBD1 (5 bases). The V gene lost 2 bases and the J gene lost 6 bases, with 10 bases spanning the gap. CDR1 and CDR2 from the germline V gene are MNHEY and SVGEGT. This CDR3 has 14 amino acids.

The rearrangement links TRBV6-4 to TRBJ2-7; 7 positions agree with TRBD1. The germline gives CDR1 MRHNA, CDR2 SNTAGT. The CDR3 covers 13 residues. V trimming: 4 bases; J trimming: 5 bases; junction bases outside the gene matches: 5. The CDR3 sequence: CASSAMTGNEQYF. The CDR3 DNA reads TGTGCCAGCAGTGCCATGACAGGGAACGAGCAGTACTTC.

V usage is TRBV7-9 and J usage is TRBJ2-7; tentative D call: TRBD2 (6 bases). The V and J ends lost 5 bases and 2 bases respectively, with 16 bases between them. This CDR3 has 15 amino acids. The germline V gene encodes CDR1 SEHNR and CDR2 FQNEAQ (reference sequence). This CDR3 is CASSPQPGVPYEQYF. As DNA, the CDR3 is TGTGCCAGCAGCCCCCAGCCGGGGGTCCCCTACGAGCAGTACTTC. Filled out from reference TRBV7-9 and TRBJ2-7, the complete variable domain reads DTGVSQNPRHKITKRGQNVTFRCDPISEHNRLYWYRQTLGQGPEFLTYFQNEAQLEKSRLLSDRFSAERPKGSFSTLEIQRTEQGDSAMYLCASSPQPGVPYEQYFGPGTRLTVT.

This clone has more than one count but fewer than ten. The chain uses TRBV4-3 and TRBJ2-1; 10 positions match TRBD1. J lost 7 bases, V lost 0 bases, and 6 bases had no gene match. The CDR3 is made up of 16 amino acids. Per the germline V gene, CDR1 is LGHNA and CDR2 is YSLEER. For the CDR3, the DNA is TGCGCCAGCAGCCAAGAAGGGGGGACAGGGGCAAATGAGCAGTTCTTC. This sequence encodes CASSQEGGTGANEQFF.

This clone was picked up one time. The rearrangement joins TRBV24-1 to TRBJ2-2; 11 bases map to TRBD2. Germline trimming cut 3 bases from V and 3 bases from J; bases unmatched to any gene: 5. The CDR3 loop spans 17 amino acids. In germline, CDR1 is KGHDR, CDR2 SFDVKD. The CDR3 here is CATSDPSGGQYTGELFF. As DNA, the CDR3 is TGTGCCACCAGTGATCCTAGCGGGGGGCAATACACCGGGGAGCTGTTTTTT.

V gene TRBV4-2 combines with J gene TRBJ2-3, with 8 bases identical to TRBD2. Trimming cost V 0 bases and J 6 bases; bases outside gene matches: 8. The CDR3 runs to 16 residues. Germline CDR1 is LGHNA and CDR2 is YNFKEQ. CDR3: CASSQDEGGRSDTQYF. In DNA form, the CDR3 reads TGTGCCAGCAGCCAAGACGAGGGCGGGAGGTCGGATACGCAGTATTTT.

This chain uses TRBV28 with TRBJ1-6; D unclear. Trimming stripped 2 bases from V and 9 bases from J, with 11 bases between. The CDR3 covers 14 residues. Germline CDR1 MDHEN, CDR2 SYDVKM. The CDR3, as DNA: TGTGCCAGCAGTTTAATTGGGTACAGTTCACCCCTCCACTTT. Translated: CASSLIGYSSPLHF.

The J gene is TRBJ1-2, the V gene TRBV7-9, with 7 bases identical to TRBD1. The CDR3 extends over 14 amino acids. V shed 3 bases, J shed 11 bases, and the junction held 12 bases outside the gene matches. Germline V gene sequence: CDR1 SEHNR, CDR2 FQNEAQ (reference sequence). CDR3 sequence reads: CASSLEGAPRGYTF. Written as DNA, the CDR3 is TGTGCCAGCAGCTTGGAGGGGGCGCCGAGAGGTTACACCTTC. Full variable domain (rest looked up from reference TRBV7-9 and TRBJ1-2): DTGVSQNPRHKITKRGQNVTFRCDPISEHNRLYWYRQTLGQGPEFLTYFQNEAQLEKSRLLSDRFSAERPKGSFSTLEIQRTEQGDSAMYLCASSLEGAPRGYTFGSGTRLTVV.